This paragraph covers one T cell receptor (beta chain) sequence. Its antigen is unidentified. V shed 3 bases, J shed 6 bases, and the junction held 6 bases outside the gene matches. Germline-derived CDR1 and CDR2 are SGHRS and YFSETQ. The CDR3 sequence is 15 residues long. The sample comes from a study of blood T cells in healthy people across ages. Study observations and caveats: Diversity was higher, and naive CD4+ cells more numerous, in long-lived donors than in aged donors. It was not known whether donors were CMV positive (a possible confounder of expanded clonotype changes).

With a J-beta primer mix and a sample-barcoded 5' primer, a second PCR ran about 7 to 11 cycles. One entry per CDR3 protein, called by TCRdb with MiXCR from the 5' RACE reads. This repertoire shows 750,000 to 950,000 distinct CDR3 sequences, 20% to 30% found once; its top ten account for about 2.9%. The same data also contributed to another study, on T cells of mothers and their children. That source adds: The shaping of TCR recombination output by thymic selection is similar in related and unrelated pairs. Clones that were microchimeric and persistent were not detected among T cells.

V usage is TRBV5-1 and J usage is TRBJ2-1; 10 nucleotides match TRBD1. The TCR sequence derives from a boy under 18 in good health. The sample comprised blood. The chain's CDR3 is CASSWDGQGGNEQFF. The CDR3 bases are TGCGCCAGCAGCTGGGATGGACAGGGGGGCAATGAGCAGTTCTTC.